The rows below give T cell receptor beta chains drawn from one sample of a study of T cell changes during pregnancy in multiple sclerosis. Assay used: immunoSEQ multiplex PCR; TCRdb lists only in-frame clones, some missing. The table lists roughly 61,000 clones, roughly 93% of them singletons. Sequenced here: peripheral blood, sampled after pregnancy. All receptors come from a female donor with multiple sclerosis, enrolled in a pregnancy study. Each CDR3 is given with its conserved first and last residue. D genes are given only for firm matches. For some rows the clone size is stated as once, few or many, or as a class when expanded; others skip it.

TRBD2 | TRBJ2-7 | . | TRBV28 | TGTGCCAGCCGGGGGGGGACTTACGAGCAGTACTTC | CASRGGTYEQYF
. | TRBJ2-5 | . | TRBV19 | TGTGCCAGTAGTCCCCAGGGGTTGGTGACCCAGTACTTC | CASSPQGLVTQYF
. | TRBJ2-1 | . | TRBV19 | TGTGCCAGTAGTTCTAGCATCCCTGAGCAGTTCTTC | CASSSSIPEQFF
TRBD2 | TRBJ2-1 | . | TRBV19 | TGTGCCAGTAGTTTCACTAGCGGCCACAATGAGCAGTTCTTC | CASSFTSGHNEQFF
TRBD2 | TRBJ2-5 | . | TRBV4-2 | TGTGCCAGCAGCCAAGAGCCTAGCGGGAGCGTCGAGACCCAGTACTTC | CASSQEPSGSVETQYF
TRBD2 | TRBJ2-2 | once | TRBV11-3 | TGTGCCAGCAGCTTAATGCTAGCGGGAATTACCGGGGAGCTGTTTTTT | CASSLMLAGITGELFF
TRBD2 | TRBJ2-7 | once | TRBV28 | TGTGCCAGCAGTTTACGGGGGAAGGTAGCGGGAGGGCTCGGCGAGCAGTACTTC | CASSLRGKVAGGLGEQYF
TRBD2 | TRBJ2-1 | . | TRBV15 | TGTGCCACCAGCAGAGGAGACGGACTAGCGGGAGTAGGTAATGAGCAGTTCTTC | CATSRGDGLAGVGNEQFF
TRBD2 | TRBJ2-1 | . | TRBV4-3 | TGCGCCAGCAGCTTCGGGACTAGCTCTGCCAATGAGCAGTTCTTC | CASSFGTSSANEQFF
TRBD1 | TRBJ2-2 | . | TRBV25-1 | TGTGCCAGCAGTCGGGACAGGGGCTCTTTACAGTTGCTCGGGGAGCTGTTTTTT | CASSRDRGSLQLLGELFF
TRBD2 | TRBJ2-7 | . | TRBV7-2 | TGTGCCAGCAGCTTAGGCCTTAGCGGGAGGGCGTACGAGCAGTACTTC | CASSLGLSGRAYEQYF
. | TRBJ1-1 | . | TRBV30 | TGTGCCTGGAGTGTACTGCTTAACACTGAAGCTTTCTTT | CAWSVLLNTEAFF
. | TRBJ1-2 | . | TRBV27 | TGTGCCAGCAGTGGTATCAGGCCTCCTTATGGCTACACCTTC | CASSGIRPPYGYTF
. | TRBJ1-5 | once | TRBV19 | TGTGCCAGTAGTATAGTTGGCGGGGGGAGTCAGCCCCAGCATTTT | CASSIVGGGSQPQHF
TRBD2 | TRBJ2-1 | . | TRBV7-9 | TGTGCCAGCAGCTTAGAGGGCAGCGGGAGGGCCTATTGGGGCAATGAGCAGTTCTTC | CASSLEGSGRAYWGNEQFF
TRBD2 | TRBJ2-1 | . | TRBV5-6 | TGTGCCAGCAGCTTGGTCGGGAGGAACTACAATGAGCAGTTCTTC | CASSLVGRNYNEQFF
. | TRBJ2-5 | . | TRBV7-9 | TGTGCCAGCAGCTTAGATTCGCGCCAAGAGACCCAGTACTTC | CASSLDSRQETQYF
TRBD2 | TRBJ2-1 | . | TRBV7-8 | TGTGCCAGCAGCCACGGGACTAGCGGGAACAATGAGCAGTTCTTC | CASSHGTSGNNEQFF
. | TRBJ1-2 | . | TRBV4-1 | TGCGCCAGCAGCCAAGTATTTGGGTTATCGGACAGCAACTATGGCTACACCTTC | CASSQVFGLSDSNYGYTF
TRBD1 | TRBJ1-4 | . | TRBV4-3 | TGCGCCAGCAGCCAAGATGGGACAGTTAATGAAAAACTGTTTTTT | CASSQDGTVNEKLFF
TRBD2 | TRBJ2-3 | . | TRBV7-9 | TGTGCCAGCAGGGAACTAGCGGGAGATCACAGAGATACGCAGTATTTT | CASRELAGDHRDTQYF
TRBD2 | TRBJ2-1 | . | TRBV2 | TGTGCCAGCACCAGAGCGGGACTAACTAATGAGCAGTTCTTC | CASTRAGLTNEQFF
. | TRBJ2-3 | few | TRBV4-2 | TGTGCCAGCAGCCCTGCGGGACAGCACACAGATACGCAGTATTTT | CASSPAGQHTDTQYF
. | TRBJ2-1 | . | TRBV6-1 | TGTGCCAGCAGGAAATCCGGGACTTTCAGTGAGCAGTTCTTC | CASRKSGTFSEQFF
. | TRBJ2-1 | . | TRBV27 | TGTGCCAGCAGTTTATCTGGCTTCTCCTACAATGAGCAGTTCTTC | CASSLSGFSYNEQFF
TRBD2 | TRBJ2-3 | . | TRBV6-1 | TGTGCCAGCAGTGAAGCCGGGGGGGGTGGAGATACGCAGTATTTT | CASSEAGGGGDTQYF
TRBD1 | TRBJ1-2 | . | TRBV6-6 | TGTGCCAGCAGTCTAGGGACAGCCGATGGCTACACCTTC | CASSLGTADGYTF
TRBD1 | TRBJ2-5 | . | TRBV5-1 | TGCGCCAGCAGCTTGGGGGACAGGGGCGGTGCAGAGACCCAGTACTTC | CASSLGDRGGAETQYF
. | TRBJ2-2 | . | TRBV5-1 | TGCGCCAGCAGCTTGGTAGGGAGCACCGGGGAGCTGTTTTTT | CASSLVGSTGELFF
. | TRBJ2-3 | . | TRBV29-1 | TGCAGCTCGGGCAGGGGGGACACAGATACGCAGTATTTT | CSSGRGDTDTQYF
. | TRBJ2-4 | . | TRBV18 | TGTGCCAGCTCACCACCGCGGGGACAGATAGCCAAAAACATTCAGTACTTC | CASSPPRGQIAKNIQYF
TRBD2 | TRBJ2-1 | . | TRBV5-1 | TGCGCCAGCAGCCCAATGGGAGGGCGGAATGAGCAGTTCTTC | CASSPMGGRNEQFF
TRBD2 | TRBJ2-5 | . | TRBV30 | TGTGCCTGGAGGGGCGGGGGGGTCCAAGAGACCCAGTACTTC | CAWRGGGVQETQYF
TRBD2 | TRBJ2-1 | once | TRBV5-1 | TGCGCCAGCAGCCTGACTAGCGGAAGCTCCTACAATGAGCAGTTCTTC | CASSLTSGSSYNEQFF